This T cell receptor (beta chain) comes out of a study of T cells after yellow fever vaccination. Study-wide background: Fractions containing few cells were prepared with SMART-Seq v4 Ultra Low Input. Whole-study findings and limits: High-abundance clonotypes from the bulk population could contaminate FACS-sorted repertoires. It was the secondary response that reached its peak faster, day 5 versus 15, but it was weaker.

Comments on this clonotype: Its antigen is as yet unknown.

Germline V lookup: CDR1 LGHNA, CDR2 YNFKEQ. The CDR3 runs to 19 residues. V was pared by 0 bases and J by 5 bases, with 26 bases between. TCRdb analysed the 5' RACE reads with MiXCR anew, one entry per CDR3 protein. The sample consists of under 600,000 distinct CDR3 sequences, around a fifth of them appearing once. This TCR came from a man younger than 35 who received the YFV17D yellow fever vaccine. The sequencing here drew on PBMCs, taken less than 25 days after the first yellow fever vaccination. The chain joins TRBV4-2 to TRBJ2-7; either TRBD1 or TRBD2 may supply D (7 bases each). The CDR3 loop is CASSQDPPGRGGKVDEQYF. In DNA, the CDR3 is TGTGCCAGCAGCCAAGATCCCCCCGGCAGGGGGGGAAAAGTAGACGAGCAGTACTTC.